The sequence of this T cell receptor (beta chain) was determined in a study of CD8 T cells in Susac syndrome. Whole-study findings and limits: The study recognized that its TCR sequencing and HLA analysis covered a relatively small number of individuals.

CD8+ and CD4+ blood T cells underwent TCR beta sequencing. Isolation of CD8+ and CD4+ T cells was performed negatively, whereas enrichment of TEMRA cells was done by FACS. RNA in amounts of roughly 0.45 to 1 ug was reverse transcribed with random hexamers. Across 54 Vbeta and 13 Jbeta, immunoSEQ multiplex PCR amplified TCR beta CDR3. TCRdb independently ran MiXCR on the immunoSEQ multiplex PCR reads; one entry per CDR3 protein. The repertoire holds around 300,000 distinct CDR3 sequences, with about 82% as singletons. CDR1 is LNHDA, CDR2 SQIVND, per germline (reference sequence). Trimming took off 2 bases at V and 0 bases at J, with 8 bases between the two ends. The CDR3 has 15 residues. About this clonotype: Its target is not known.

The rearrangement links TRBV19 to TRBJ2-1; D is ambiguous. The origin of this receptor is a human donor with multiple sclerosis. The sequenced sample consisted of CD8+ T cells from PBMCs. The CDR3 spells CASSIRSVSYNEQFF. Here the CDR3 DNA reads TGTGCCAGTAGTATAAGGTCGGTCTCCTACAATGAGCAGTTCTTC.